The entry below describes one T cell receptor beta chain. Its antigen is currently unknown. This sample is drawn from a study of T cell responses to AZD1222 COVID-19 vaccine. Here immunoSEQ multiplex PCR was the method, and the copy in TCRdb shows in-frame clones only, minus some. The sample shows about 88,000 clones, 92% of them seen only once. The CDR3 is made up of 15 amino acids. From germline, CDR1 is SGDLS and CDR2 YYNGEE. Trimming pared 0 bases from V and 2 bases from J, leaving 10 bases between. Study observations and caveats: Among the donors, most were white British and more were female, and clonal diversity was possibly underestimated. Recipients of two AZD1222 doses showed rising Spike-specific TCR breadth and depth.

The chain links TRBV9 to TRBJ2-3; D is uncertain. The sequence derives from an adult in good health. The sequences come from peripheral blood, collected on day 0 of AZD1222 vaccination. The CDR3 DNA reads as TGTGCCAGCAGCGTAGGTAGCATTTTCACAGATACGCAGTATTTT. This codes for CASSVGSIFTDTQYF.